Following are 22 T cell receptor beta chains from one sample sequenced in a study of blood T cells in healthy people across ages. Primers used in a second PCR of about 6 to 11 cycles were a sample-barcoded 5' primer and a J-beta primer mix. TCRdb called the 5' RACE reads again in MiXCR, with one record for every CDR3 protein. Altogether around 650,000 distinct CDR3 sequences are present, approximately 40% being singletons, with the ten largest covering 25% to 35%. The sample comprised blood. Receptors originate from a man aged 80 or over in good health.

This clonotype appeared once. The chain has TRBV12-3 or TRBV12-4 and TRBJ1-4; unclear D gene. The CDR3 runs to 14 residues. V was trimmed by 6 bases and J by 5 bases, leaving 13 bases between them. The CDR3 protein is CASSPGWQNEKLFF. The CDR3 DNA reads TGTGCCAGCAGCCCGGGATGGCAAAATGAAAAACTGTTTTTT.

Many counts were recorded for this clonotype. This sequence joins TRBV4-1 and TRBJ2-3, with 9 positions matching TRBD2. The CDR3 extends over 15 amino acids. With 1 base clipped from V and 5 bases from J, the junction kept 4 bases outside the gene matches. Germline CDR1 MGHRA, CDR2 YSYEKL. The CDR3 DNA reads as TGCGCCAGCAGCCAAGGCGGGGGGGCAGGAGATACGCAGTATTTT. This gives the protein CASSQGGGAGDTQYF.

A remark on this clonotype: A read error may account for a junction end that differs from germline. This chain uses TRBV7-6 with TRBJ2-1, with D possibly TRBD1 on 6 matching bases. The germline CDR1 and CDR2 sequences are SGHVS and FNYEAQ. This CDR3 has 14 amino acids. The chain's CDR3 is CASSPGVSYNGQFF. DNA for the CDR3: TGTGCCAGCAGCCCAGGGGTTTCCTACAATGGGCAGTTCTTC. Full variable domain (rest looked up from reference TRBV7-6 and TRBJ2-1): GAGVSQSPRYKVTKRGQDVALRCDPISGHVSLYWYRQALGQGPEFLTYFNYEAQQDKSGLPNDRFSAERPEGSISTLTIQRTEQRDSAMYRCASSPGVSYNGQFFGPGTRLTVL.

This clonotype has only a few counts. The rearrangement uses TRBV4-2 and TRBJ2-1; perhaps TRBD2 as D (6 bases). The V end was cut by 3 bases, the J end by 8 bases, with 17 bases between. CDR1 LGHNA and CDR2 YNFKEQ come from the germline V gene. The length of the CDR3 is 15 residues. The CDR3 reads CASSQGGEPWDEQFF. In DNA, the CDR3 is TGTGCCAGCAGCCAGGGCGGGGAACCATGGGATGAGCAGTTCTTC.

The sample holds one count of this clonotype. The CDR3 DNA reads as TGTGCCACCAGCAGAGTGGGGGGATACGGCAATCAGCCCCAGCATTTT. Translation gives CATSRVGGYGNQPQHF. The chain employs TRBV15 and TRBJ1-5; weak D call: TRBD1 (5 bases). Germline V gene sequence: CDR1 LNHNV, CDR2 YYDKDF (reference sequence). V lost 1 base, J lost 2 bases, and 12 bases lay in between. This CDR3 has 16 amino acids.

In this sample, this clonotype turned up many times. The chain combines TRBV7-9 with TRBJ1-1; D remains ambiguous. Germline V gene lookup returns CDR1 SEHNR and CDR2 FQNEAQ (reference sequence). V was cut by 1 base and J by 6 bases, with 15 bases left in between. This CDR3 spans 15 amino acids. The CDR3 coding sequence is TGTGCCAGCAGCTTAGGGATCCGGGCTCGGGCTGAAGCTTTCTTT. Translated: CASSLGIRARAEAFF.

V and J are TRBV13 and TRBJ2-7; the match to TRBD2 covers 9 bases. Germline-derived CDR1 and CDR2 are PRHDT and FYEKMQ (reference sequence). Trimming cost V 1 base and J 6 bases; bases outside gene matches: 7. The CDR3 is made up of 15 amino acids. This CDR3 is CASSLVGTSYSEQYF. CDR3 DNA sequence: TGTGCCAGCAGCTTAGTGGGGACTAGCTATAGCGAGCAGTACTTC.

In DNA form, the CDR3 reads TGTGCCAGCAGTTACTCGGGGGGGAGTAGTGAGCAGTACTTC. Protein: CASSYSGGSSEQYF. J is TRBJ2-7 and V is TRBV6-5, with 7 positions matching TRBD2. The CDR3 is made up of 14 amino acids. Losses at the gene ends were 0 bases for V and 7 bases for J; bases not matched to a gene: 6. CDR1 and CDR2 from the germline V gene are MNHEY and SVGAGI.

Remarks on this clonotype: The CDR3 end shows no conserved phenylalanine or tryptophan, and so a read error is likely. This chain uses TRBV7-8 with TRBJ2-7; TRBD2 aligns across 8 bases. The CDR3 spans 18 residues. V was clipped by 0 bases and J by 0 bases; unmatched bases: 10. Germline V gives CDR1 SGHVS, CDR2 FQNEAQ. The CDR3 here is CASSLAGVEAGASYEQYL. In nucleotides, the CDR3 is TGTGCCAGCAGCTTAGCGGGAGTTGAAGCGGGGGCCTCCTACGAGCAGTACTTG.

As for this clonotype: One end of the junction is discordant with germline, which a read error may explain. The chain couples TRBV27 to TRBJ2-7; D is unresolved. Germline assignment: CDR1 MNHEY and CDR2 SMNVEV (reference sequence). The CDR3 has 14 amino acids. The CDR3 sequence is CAGSLSRRSYEQYF. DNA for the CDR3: TGTGCCGGCAGTTTATCGCGGCGCTCCTACGAGCAGTACTTC.

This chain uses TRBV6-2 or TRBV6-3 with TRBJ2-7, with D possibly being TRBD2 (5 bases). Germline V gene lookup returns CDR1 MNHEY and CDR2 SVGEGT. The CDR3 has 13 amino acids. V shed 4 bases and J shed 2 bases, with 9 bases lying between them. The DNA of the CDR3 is TGTGCCAGCAGTTTCGGGAACACCTACGAGCAGTACTTC. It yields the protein CASSFGNTYEQYF.

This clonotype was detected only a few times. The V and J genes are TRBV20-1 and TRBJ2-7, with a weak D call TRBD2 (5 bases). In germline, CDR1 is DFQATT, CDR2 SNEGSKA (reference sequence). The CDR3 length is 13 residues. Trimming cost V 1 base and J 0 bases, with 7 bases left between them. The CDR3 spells CSARAGSSYEQYF. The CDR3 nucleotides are TGCAGTGCTAGAGCGGGATCCTCCTACGAGCAGTACTTC.

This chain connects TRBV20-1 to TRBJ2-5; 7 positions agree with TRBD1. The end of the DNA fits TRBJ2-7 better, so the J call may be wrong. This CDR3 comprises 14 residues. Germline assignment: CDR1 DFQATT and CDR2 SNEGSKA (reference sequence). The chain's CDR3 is CSARDRDSLYEQYF. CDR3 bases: TGCAGTGCTAGAGACCGGGACAGTCTCTACGAGCAGTACTTC.

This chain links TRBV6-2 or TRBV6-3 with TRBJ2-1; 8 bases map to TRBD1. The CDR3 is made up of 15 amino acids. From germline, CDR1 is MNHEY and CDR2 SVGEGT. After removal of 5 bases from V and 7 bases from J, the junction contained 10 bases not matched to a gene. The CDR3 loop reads CASSNDRGWGNEQFF. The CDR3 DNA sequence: TGTGCCAGCAGTAACGACAGGGGTTGGGGGAATGAGCAGTTCTTC.

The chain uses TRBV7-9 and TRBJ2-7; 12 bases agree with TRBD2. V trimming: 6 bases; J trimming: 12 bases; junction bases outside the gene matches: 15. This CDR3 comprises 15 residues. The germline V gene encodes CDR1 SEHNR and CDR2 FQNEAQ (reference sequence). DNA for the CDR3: TGTGCCAGCAGTTCTAGCGGGGGGGCCCCCGAGACCCGGTACTTC. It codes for CASSSSGGAPETRYF.

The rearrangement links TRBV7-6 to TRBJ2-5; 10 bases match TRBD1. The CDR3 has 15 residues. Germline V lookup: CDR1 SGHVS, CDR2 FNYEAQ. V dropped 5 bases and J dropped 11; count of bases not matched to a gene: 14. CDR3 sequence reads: CASSPGQGFDNEQYF. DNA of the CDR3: TGTGCCAGCAGCCCGGGACAGGGGTTCGACAATGAGCAGTACTTC.

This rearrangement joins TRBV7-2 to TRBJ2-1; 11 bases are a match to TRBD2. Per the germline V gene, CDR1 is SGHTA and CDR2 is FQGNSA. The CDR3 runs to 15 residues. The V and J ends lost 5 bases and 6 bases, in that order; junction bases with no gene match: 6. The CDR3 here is CASSPGLAGSNEQFF. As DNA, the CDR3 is TGTGCCAGCAGCCCTGGACTAGCGGGTTCCAATGAGCAGTTCTTC.

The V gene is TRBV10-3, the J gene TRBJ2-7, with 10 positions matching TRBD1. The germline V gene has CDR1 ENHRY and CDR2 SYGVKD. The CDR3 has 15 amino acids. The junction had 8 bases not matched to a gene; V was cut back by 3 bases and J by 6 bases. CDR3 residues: CAISDSRDRGREQYF. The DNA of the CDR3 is TGTGCCATCAGTGATTCGAGGGACAGGGGCCGCGAGCAGTACTTC.

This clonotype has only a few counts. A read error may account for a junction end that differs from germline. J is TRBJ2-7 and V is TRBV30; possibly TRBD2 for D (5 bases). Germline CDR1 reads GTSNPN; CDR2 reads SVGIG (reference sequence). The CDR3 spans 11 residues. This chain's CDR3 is CAGSRGYEQYF. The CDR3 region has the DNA TGTGCCGGGAGTCGAGGCTACGAGCAGTACTTC.

CDR3 DNA: TGTGCCAGCAGCCTCGACAGGTCGGCGTACTTC. It encodes CASSLDRSAYF. This rearrangement joins TRBV12-3 or TRBV12-4 to TRBJ2-7; TRBD1 might be the D (6 bases). The length of the CDR3 is 11 residues. With 6 bases removed from V and 12 bases from J, the gap between germline ends came to 15 bases.

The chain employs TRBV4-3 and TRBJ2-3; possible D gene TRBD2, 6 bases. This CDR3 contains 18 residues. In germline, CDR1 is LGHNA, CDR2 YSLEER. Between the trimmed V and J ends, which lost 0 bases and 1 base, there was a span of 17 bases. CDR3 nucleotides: TGCGCCAGCAGCCAAGATTCACCGGCTAGCGTGGGCACAGATACGCAGTATTTT. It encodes CASSQDSPASVGTDTQYF.

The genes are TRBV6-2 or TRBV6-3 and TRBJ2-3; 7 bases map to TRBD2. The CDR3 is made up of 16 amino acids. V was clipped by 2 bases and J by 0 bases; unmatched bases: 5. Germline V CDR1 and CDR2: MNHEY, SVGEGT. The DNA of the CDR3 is TGTGCCAGCAGTTACCGGGCGGGAGAGAGCACAGATACGCAGTATTTT. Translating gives CASSYRAGESTDTQYF.